This T cell receptor beta chain was sequenced during a study of T-cell memory formation after mild COVID-19 (dated by TCRdb to about 2021). The study in broad terms: TCR sequence clusters from the two donors were largely donor specific. The cohort comprised two young, previously healthy adult volunteers, one female and one male. T-cell clones expanding and contracting after mild COVID-19 in a couple of donors were tracked by longitudinal TCRalpha and TCRbeta repertoire sequencing. The investigation overall reported the following: Contracting CD4+ clones were located mainly in the CM and EM memory subsets, whereas CD8+ clones were found to be enriched in EMRA. Some responding clones were detected in pre-infection memory, which suggested that pre-existing cross-reactive memory T cells had joined the SARS-CoV-2 response. From day 15 to 85, contracting clones showed balanced CD4/CD8 phenotypes, whereas a second wave of clones that expanded from day 15 to 37 leaned towards CD4+. SARS-CoV-2 specificity of the second-wave clones peaking on day 37 was not confirmed. Only two mild cases were covered by the study, and larger cohorts that include severe cases with pre-infection samples were considered necessary.

This clonotype was picked up many times. The specificity of this receptor is unknown. No base quality values were provided; no much bigger clone lies one nucleotide off. The CDR3 measures 14 amino acids from cysteine to phenylalanine. Of all the DNA, just the CDR3 is kept, 42 bases in frame from base 1. V is trimmed back by 5 bases and J by 7 bases, and the junction contains 3 bases that no gene match accounts for. As encoded in the germline V gene (reference sequence), CDR1 is SEHNR while CDR2 is FQNEAQ. The run used an Illumina NovaSeq 6000. cDNA libraries for TCRalpha and TCRbeta were prepared by 5'RACE using constant-segment primers, with sample barcodes and unique molecular identifiers added. Trizol reagent was used to extract RNA from every sample. Library amplification was performed in two PCR steps, and a second sample barcode and Illumina TruSeq adapters were introduced in the second step. Sequencing of libraries was performed on an Illumina NovaSeq with 2 x 150 bp paired-end reads. The paper's processing steps were these. With migec v1.2.7, reads were demultiplexed and then collapsed into UMI-guided consensus sequences. With mixcr v2.1.11, UMI consensuses were aligned to TRA and TRB V and J templates and assembled into clonotypes. Expanded or contracted clonotypes were those called significant by both edgeR and NoisET, with noise models trained on biological replicates. For edgeR calls, the thresholds were a false discovery rate-adjusted p below 0.01 and a log2 fold-change of 1. As an exploratory analysis of dynamics, max-normalized trajectories of the 1000 most abundant clonotypes were examined with PCA combined with hierarchical clustering. Separately sequenced CD4+ and CD8+ repertoires were used to assign the CD4 or CD8 phenotype of responding clones. The public reads were reanalyzed by TCRdb: fastp trimming at Q25, MiXCR alignment, in-frame beta chains only. Entries are consolidated by CDR3 protein sequence, retaining the most common genes and DNA. The V and J calls were determined by TCRdb, not by the authors. The sample data list 250,000 to 400,000 distinct CDR3 sequences, and around 15% of these were observed just once. Around a fifth of the sample is taken by the ten largest.

Ficoll-Paque density gradient centrifugation was used to isolate PBMCs. The chain uses TRBV7-9 and TRBJ1-6; TRBD1 fits 9 bases in the junction. The receptor comes from a man aged 18 to 30 who had mild COVID-19 (a few samples of this study predate the infection). The sample titles of this study are shuffled in the database, so cell type and time point are left out; the donor was told from shared clones. Sequencing used PBMCs or a T cell subset sorted from them (not recorded which). The sequenced DNA: TGTGCCAGCAGCCCCGGACAGGGGAATTCACCCCTCCACTTT. The resulting protein is CASSPGQGNSPLHF.